This T cell receptor beta chain is from a study of OX40 agonist ivuxolimab in advanced cancers. The CDR3 spans 15 residues. The germline gives CDR1 SNHLY, CDR2 FYNNEI. Trimming took 1 base from V and 4 from J, leaving 10 bases between them. The assay was immunoSEQ multiplex PCR, and TCRdb's table has in-frame clones only and misses some. This sample carries 20,000 to 30,000 clones, around nine tenths of them seen once, and the ten largest clones take 9.5% to 10%. This clone was counted a single time. Its antigen is undetermined. Overall study results and limits: Clonal expansion in partial responders at 0.1-3.0 mg/kg ranked among the lowest.

Sequencing was performed on CD4+ or CD8+ T cells sorted from blood, taken in a trial of the OX40 agonist ivuxolimab. The TCR sequence derives from an adult with an advanced solid tumor such as melanoma, head and neck, liver or kidney cancer. V usage is TRBV2 and J usage is TRBJ2-2; a weak D match, TRBD2 (6 bases). The CDR3: CASSEGRAGTGELFF. Here the CDR3 DNA reads TGTGCCAGCAGTGAAGGGAGGGCGGGCACCGGGGAGCTGTTTTTT.